Listed below are T cell receptor beta chains from one sample, sequenced in a study of technical replicates of blood from several donors. This table comes from immunoSEQ multiplex PCR, and its TCRdb copy is limited to in-frame clones, with some not included. The sample yields about 64,000 clones, about 88% seen once. The material sequenced was PBMCs. The receptors here all came from a human donor in good health. Some clones in this sample may be carry-over from other donors' samples. The CDR3 runs from the conserved cysteine through the conserved F or W. The D gene is left open where the match is weak. Expanded clones get a size class; other rows say once, few or many, or leave the size out.

clone_size: NA; d_call: NA; j_call: TRBJ1-3; v_call: TRBV4-3; cdr3_nt: TGCGCCAGCAGCCAAGATAGGACAGTCTCTGGAAACACCATATATTTT; cdr3_aa: CASSQDRTVSGNTIYF
clone_size: NA; d_call: TRBD2; j_call: TRBJ2-2; v_call: TRBV4-2; cdr3_nt: TGTGCCAGCAGCCAAATTGGACTAGCGGGATACACCGGGGAGCTGTTTTTT; cdr3_aa: CASSQIGLAGYTGELFF
clone_size: NA; d_call: TRBD2; j_call: TRBJ2-7; v_call: TRBV5-4; cdr3_nt: TGTGCCAGCAGCCCCAGCGGGGGATCCTCCTACGAGCAGTACTTC; cdr3_aa: CASSPSGGSSYEQYF
clone_size: NA; d_call: NA; j_call: TRBJ1-1; v_call: TRBV5-6; cdr3_nt: TGTGCCAGCAGCTTTCAGGGCACTGAAGCTTTCTTT; cdr3_aa: CASSFQGTEAFF
clone_size: NA; d_call: TRBD1; j_call: TRBJ2-7; v_call: TRBV6-1; cdr3_nt: TGTGCCAGCTGCCGGGACAGGGTGACCTACGAGCAGTACTTC; cdr3_aa: CASCRDRVTYEQYF
clone_size: NA; d_call: NA; j_call: TRBJ2-2; v_call: TRBV10-3; cdr3_nt: TGTGCCACTTCGACAGGTCAAGGCTTCGCCCCTGCGAACACCGGGGAGCTGTTTTTT; cdr3_aa: CATSTGQGFAPANTGELFF
clone_size: NA; d_call: NA; j_call: TRBJ2-3; v_call: TRBV27; cdr3_nt: TGTGCCAGCAGACCTACGGGGACAGATACGCAGTATTTT; cdr3_aa: CASRPTGTDTQYF
clone_size: once; d_call: TRBD2; j_call: TRBJ2-1; v_call: TRBV9; cdr3_nt: TGTGCCAGCAGCGTAGGCTCTAGCGGGGGGGCCTCAAATGAGCAGTTCTTC; cdr3_aa: CASSVGSSGGASNEQFF
clone_size: NA; d_call: TRBD1; j_call: TRBJ2-7; v_call: TRBV9; cdr3_nt: TGTGCCAGCAGCTCATTCTCGACAGGGGGCGAGCAGTACTTC; cdr3_aa: CASSSFSTGGEQYF
clone_size: NA; d_call: TRBD2; j_call: TRBJ2-1; v_call: TRBV7-9; cdr3_nt: TGTGCCAGCAGCTTAGCTGTGCTAGCGGGAGGGCCAATCAATGAGCAGTTCTTC; cdr3_aa: CASSLAVLAGGPINEQFF
clone_size: few; d_call: NA; j_call: TRBJ1-1; v_call: TRBV2; cdr3_nt: TGTGCCAGCAGGGGTAGGACTTCGGACACTGAAGCTTTCTTT; cdr3_aa: CASRGRTSDTEAFF
clone_size: NA; d_call: TRBD1; j_call: TRBJ1-5; v_call: TRBV25-1; cdr3_nt: TGTGCCAGCAGTCCTCGTGGGGCAGGGGGAAAACAGCCCCAGCATTTT; cdr3_aa: CASSPRGAGGKQPQHF
clone_size: NA; d_call: NA; j_call: TRBJ1-4; v_call: TRBV5-1; cdr3_nt: TGCGCCAGCAAGAGACAGGCAACTAATGAAAAACTGTTTTTT; cdr3_aa: CASKRQATNEKLFF
clone_size: NA; d_call: NA; j_call: TRBJ2-5; v_call: TRBV18; cdr3_nt: TGTGCCAGCTCAAGGGGGAAAGAGACCCAGTACTTC; cdr3_aa: CASSRGKETQYF
clone_size: NA; d_call: TRBD2; j_call: TRBJ2-6; v_call: TRBV9; cdr3_nt: TGTGCCAGCAGCGTAGAGGGAGGGACGGGAGGGACTGGGGCCAACGTCCTGACTTTC; cdr3_aa: CASSVEGGTGGTGANVLTF
clone_size: few; d_call: TRBD1; j_call: TRBJ1-2; v_call: TRBV29-1; cdr3_nt: TGCAGCGTGACCGGACAGGGTAATGGCTACACCTTC; cdr3_aa: CSVTGQGNGYTF
clone_size: NA; d_call: NA; j_call: TRBJ2-3; v_call: TRBV6-4; cdr3_nt: TGTGCCAGCAGTGACTCGATGAGTTCCACAGATACGCAGTATTTT; cdr3_aa: CASSDSMSSTDTQYF
clone_size: NA; d_call: NA; j_call: TRBJ2-5; v_call: TRBV30; cdr3_nt: TGTGCCTGGAGTGTAGGCGGGACCCAGTACTTC; cdr3_aa: CAWSVGGTQYF
clone_size: NA; d_call: TRBD2; j_call: TRBJ2-1; v_call: TRBV14; cdr3_nt: TGTGCCAGCAGCCAACCGCGGACTAGCGGGGGGCCCGTGTTCTTC; cdr3_aa: CASSQPRTSGGPVFF
clone_size: NA; d_call: TRBD1; j_call: TRBJ1-5; v_call: TRBV27; cdr3_nt: TGTGCCAGCAATAGAGGGGGCATGTTCGGTCAGCCCCAGCATTTT; cdr3_aa: CASNRGGMFGQPQHF
clone_size: NA; d_call: NA; j_call: TRBJ1-4; v_call: TRBV5-8; cdr3_nt: TGTGCCAGCAGCTTGGGTGCGGGACGGATGAATGAAAAACTGTTTTTT; cdr3_aa: CASSLGAGRMNEKLFF
clone_size: NA; d_call: TRBD2; j_call: TRBJ2-5; v_call: TRBV5-4; cdr3_nt: TGTGCCAGCAGCTACGGACTAGCACAAGAGACCCAGTACTTC; cdr3_aa: CASSYGLAQETQYF
clone_size: NA; d_call: TRBD1; j_call: TRBJ2-7; v_call: TRBV7-9; cdr3_nt: TGTGCCAGCAGCACCAGCCGGGACAGCTCCTACGAGCAGTACTTC; cdr3_aa: CASSTSRDSSYEQYF
clone_size: few; d_call: TRBD1; j_call: TRBJ1-1; v_call: TRBV7-2; cdr3_nt: TGTGCCAGCAGCTGGGGACAGGGGAACACTGAAGCTTTCTTT; cdr3_aa: CASSWGQGNTEAFF
clone_size: NA; d_call: TRBD2; j_call: TRBJ2-5; v_call: TRBV7-3; cdr3_nt: TGTGCCAGCAGCTTAGGCCTAGCGGGGGAGACCCAGTACTTC; cdr3_aa: CASSLGLAGETQYF
clone_size: NA; d_call: NA; j_call: TRBJ2-1; v_call: TRBV2; cdr3_nt: TGTGCCAGCTGGTCGGGAAGCAGCTCCTACAATGAGCAGTTCTTC; cdr3_aa: CASWSGSSSYNEQFF
clone_size: NA; d_call: TRBD1; j_call: TRBJ1-1; v_call: TRBV5-4; cdr3_nt: TGTGCCAGCAGCTCCAGTCTGGACAGGGACACTGAAGCTTTCTTT; cdr3_aa: CASSSSLDRDTEAFF
clone_size: NA; d_call: TRBD2; j_call: TRBJ2-1; v_call: TRBV30; cdr3_nt: TGTGCCTGGAGTGCCGGACTAGCGGGGATGTACAATGAGCAGTTCTTC; cdr3_aa: CAWSAGLAGMYNEQFF
clone_size: NA; d_call: NA; j_call: TRBJ1-5; v_call: TRBV6-1; cdr3_nt: TGTGCCAGCAGTGAGGCACAGCGCAATCAGCCCCAGCATTTT; cdr3_aa: CASSEAQRNQPQHF
clone_size: NA; d_call: TRBD2; j_call: TRBJ2-1; v_call: TRBV7-2; cdr3_nt: TGTGCCAGCAGCTTAGGACTAGCACCTTACAATGAGCAGTTCTTC; cdr3_aa: CASSLGLAPYNEQFF
clone_size: NA; d_call: TRBD2; j_call: TRBJ2-2; v_call: TRBV4-1; cdr3_nt: TGCGCCAGCAGCCAAGATCTCTATCCGTGGCTAGCGGGAGGGAAACACACCGGGGAGCTGTTTTTT; cdr3_aa: CASSQDLYPWLAGGKHTGELFF
clone_size: NA; d_call: TRBD1; j_call: TRBJ2-1; v_call: TRBV19; cdr3_nt: TGTGCCAGTAGTTGGACAGGGAGGTCCTACAATGAGCAGTTCTTC; cdr3_aa: CASSWTGRSYNEQFF
clone_size: NA; d_call: TRBD2; j_call: TRBJ2-6; v_call: TRBV6-1; cdr3_nt: TGTGCCAGCAGCGGGGGGGGCTCTGGGGCCAACGTCCTGACTTTC; cdr3_aa: CASSGGGSGANVLTF